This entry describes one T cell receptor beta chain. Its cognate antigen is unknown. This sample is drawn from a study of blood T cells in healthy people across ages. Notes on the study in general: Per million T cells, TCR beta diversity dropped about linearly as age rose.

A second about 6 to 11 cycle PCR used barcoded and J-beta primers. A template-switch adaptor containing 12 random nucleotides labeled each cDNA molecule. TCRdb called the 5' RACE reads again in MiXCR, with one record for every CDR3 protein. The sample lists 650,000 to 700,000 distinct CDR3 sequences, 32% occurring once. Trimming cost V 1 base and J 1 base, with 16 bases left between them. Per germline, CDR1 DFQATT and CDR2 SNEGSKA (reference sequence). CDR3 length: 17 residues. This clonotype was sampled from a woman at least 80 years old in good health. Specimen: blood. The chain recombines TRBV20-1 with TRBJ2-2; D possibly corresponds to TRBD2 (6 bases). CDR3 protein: CSARGQGTGENTGELFF. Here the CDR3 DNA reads TGCAGTGCTAGAGGTCAGGGCACGGGAGAGAACACCGGGGAGCTGTTTTTT.